This TCR beta chain was sequenced in a study of T cells in Graves' hyperthyroidism and ophthalmopathy (dated by TCRdb to between 2018 and 2021). Study-level background: Peripheral blood was collected at initial diagnosis, before any treatment. To identify distinguishing TCR V-J signatures, a discovery cohort of around 100 patients was used, comprising 40 to 45 with Graves' ophthalmopathy and under 60 with stable Graves' hyperthyroidism. An independent validation cohort of 18 to 20 hyperthyroidism patients and approximately 17 patients who later progressed to ophthalmopathy tested prospective prediction of ophthalmopathy. The 100 discovery patients were divided at random into training and test sets in a 7:3 ratio. In addition, the study compared T-cell repertoires in thyroid tissue and in blood from six Graves' hyperthyroidism patients. After blood sampling, hyperthyroidism patients were treated with methimazole at a starting dose of 30 mg daily, and ophthalmopathy patients were treated with high-dose intravenous methylprednisolone. The paper reports TCR Vbeta CDR3 sequencing of about 140 peripheral blood samples: approximately 41 ophthalmopathy, around 80 hyperthyroidism and around 17 progressor patients. The investigation overall reported the following: Sample size was not statistically predetermined, and investigators were not blinded to group allocation. Most expanded thyroid clonotypes (frequency above 0.001) were also detected in blood, suggesting blood repertoires may reflect thyroid immune responses. A model built on a 13 V-J signature distinguished ophthalmopathy from stable hyperthyroidism, reaching over 85% sensitivity and approximately 83% specificity in cross-validation and 80%/75% in testing. In validation, the model predicted progression to ophthalmopathy with about 71% sensitivity and approximately 72% specificity, a median of around six months before onset.

TCR beta CDR3 regions were amplified from RNA transcripts. A first-round RT-PCR of the TCR CDR3 used the HTBI primer set with the Qiagen OneStep RT-PCR kit. Libraries were constructed in a second round of multiplex PCR, after which size selection and purification were carried out. Paired-end sequencing of the libraries was performed with 100 bp reads on an Illumina HiSeq2000. For the original study's pipeline: SOAPnuke was used to process the raw data, with reads discarded if the reads contained adapters or uncalled bases, had a mean Phred below 15, or lacked an exact constant-primer or identifier match. COPE v1.2.5 was used to merge high-quality paired reads, and clonotypes were defined as unique nucleotide sequences. MiTCR v1.1 was used to align clonotypes to the IMGT TRBV, TRBD and TRBJ reference segments. The analysis included only V-J combinations with a frequency above 0.0001, which together covered more than 98% of the repertoires. A TCS score was defined as the ratio between F50 (clonal expansion) and ExV (chaos), using BLOSUM62-based TCRdist between CDR3 peptides within each V-J. Welch's t-statistics and random forest reduced roughly 500 V-J features to under 15, which were used in a naive Bayes classifier (R e1071). The public sequencing data were trimmed at Q25 with fastp and processed into clonotypes with MiXCR by TCRdb, which kept only in-frame beta chains. Merged by CDR3 protein, the rows form single entries marked with the most common genes and DNA. What appears here as the V and J calls and clone size reflects TCRdb's work, not the paper's. Across this sample there are hundreds of thousands of distinct CDR3 sequences, with approximately 20% seen only once. About 45% of the sample belongs to the ten largest clones.

Based on the germline V gene, the CDR1 and CDR2 sequences are SGHVS and FQNEAQ. Trimming leaves V shorter by 6 bases and J shorter by 6 bases, with the junction holding 3 bases beyond the gene matches. Counted from cysteine to phenylalanine, this CDR3 has 13 amino acids. Only the CDR3 part of the read is kept: 39 bases, read in frame from the first base. Ophthalmopathy patients had moderately to severely active disease, with a Clinical Activity Score of 3 or more, a NOSPECS grade of 4 or more, and a disease duration of less than 3 months. The study excluded patients with uncontrolled infections, other autoimmune diseases, pregnancy or lactation. Diagnoses were based on clinical symptoms, serum thyroxine and TRAb, thyroid ultrasound and orbital computed tomography. PBMCs were isolated from 10 ml of fresh peripheral blood by Ficoll-Paque density gradient centrifugation. Trizol reagent was used to extract total RNA, and RNA quality was then checked on an Agilent 2100 Bioanalyzer.

This clonotype was seen many times. This receptor's antigen is unknown. No qualities accompany the bases; no much larger clone lies one base away. The chain is encoded by TRBV7-8 joined to TRBJ2-2; 8 nucleotides in the junction match TRBD2. Sequences were obtained from blood. This sequence originates from a man aged 40-49 years with Graves' ophthalmopathy. The DNA sequence is given as TGTGCCAGCAGAGGAGCGGGGGCCGGGGAGCTGTTTTTT. Its protein is CASRGAGAGELFF. With all but the CDR3 taken from the reference TRBV7-8 and TRBJ2-2 genes, the full variable domain is: GAGVSQSPRYKVAKRGQDVALRCDPISGHVSLFWYQQALGQGPEFLTYFQNEAQLDKSGLPSDRFFAERPEGSVSTLKIQRTQQEDSAVYLCASRGAGAGELFFGEGSRLTVL.